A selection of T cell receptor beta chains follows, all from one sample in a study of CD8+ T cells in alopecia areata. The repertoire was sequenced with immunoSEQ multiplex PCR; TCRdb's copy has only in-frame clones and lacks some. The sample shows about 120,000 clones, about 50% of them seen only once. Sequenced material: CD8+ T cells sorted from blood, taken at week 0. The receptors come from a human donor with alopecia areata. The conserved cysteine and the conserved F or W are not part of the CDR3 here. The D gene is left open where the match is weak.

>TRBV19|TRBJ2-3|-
ASSIVSEEGSDTQY
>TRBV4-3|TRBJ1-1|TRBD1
ASSQEAGGYPEAF
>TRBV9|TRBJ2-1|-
ASSVADGVVYNEQF
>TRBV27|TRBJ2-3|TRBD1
ASSLSVRGSTDTQY
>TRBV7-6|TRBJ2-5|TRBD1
ASSPTTGGRFETQY
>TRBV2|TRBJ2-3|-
ASSEWGAFSTDTQY
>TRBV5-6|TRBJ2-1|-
ASRQYNEQF
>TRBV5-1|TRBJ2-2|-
ASSLVPGELF
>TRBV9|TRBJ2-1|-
ASSELQGWSEQF
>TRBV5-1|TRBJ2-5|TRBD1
ASSWGTGVEETQY